This T cell receptor (beta chain) was documented in a study of T cell repertoires in ileal Crohn's disease. CDR1 and CDR2 (germline): MNHNS, SASEGT. This CDR3 is 16 amino acids long. The ends lost 2 bases at V and 6 bases at J; junction bases unmatched: 6. Sequencing was performed with immunoSEQ multiplex PCR; in TCRdb, only in-frame clones are kept and a portion is missing. The sample yields fewer than 4,000 clones, approximately 90% seen once. This clonotype originated in an adult with Crohn's disease. The chain couples TRBV6-1 to TRBJ2-3; 12 bases line up with TRBD2. Sequencing was done on a sample of ileal tissue. CDR3 sequence reads: CASSETLAGGGDTQYF. As DNA, the CDR3 is TGTGCCAGCAGTGAAACACTAGCGGGAGGAGGGGATACGCAGTATTTT.